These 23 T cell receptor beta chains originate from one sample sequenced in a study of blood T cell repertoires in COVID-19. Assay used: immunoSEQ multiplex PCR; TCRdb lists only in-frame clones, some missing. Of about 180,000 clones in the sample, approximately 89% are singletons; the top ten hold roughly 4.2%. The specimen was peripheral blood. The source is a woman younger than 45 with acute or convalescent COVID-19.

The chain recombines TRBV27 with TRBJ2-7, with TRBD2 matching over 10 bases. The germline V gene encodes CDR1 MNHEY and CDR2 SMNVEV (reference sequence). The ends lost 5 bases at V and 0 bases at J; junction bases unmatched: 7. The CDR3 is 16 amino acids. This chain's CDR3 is CASSNTSGASSYEQYF. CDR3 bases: TGTGCCAGCAGTAATACTAGCGGGGCCAGCTCCTACGAGCAGTACTTC.

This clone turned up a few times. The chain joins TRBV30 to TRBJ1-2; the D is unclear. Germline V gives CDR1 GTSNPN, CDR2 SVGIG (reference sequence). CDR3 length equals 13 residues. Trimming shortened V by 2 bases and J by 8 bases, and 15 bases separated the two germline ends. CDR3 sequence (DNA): TGTGCCTGGAGTTCCGGGGTTTTCGGAGGCTACACCTTC. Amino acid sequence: CAWSSGVFGGYTF.

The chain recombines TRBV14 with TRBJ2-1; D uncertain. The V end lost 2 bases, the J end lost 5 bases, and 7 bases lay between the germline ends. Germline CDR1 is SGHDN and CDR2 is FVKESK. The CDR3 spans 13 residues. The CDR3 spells CASSQSTNNEQFF. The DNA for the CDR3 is TGTGCCAGCAGCCAATCAACTAACAATGAGCAGTTCTTC.

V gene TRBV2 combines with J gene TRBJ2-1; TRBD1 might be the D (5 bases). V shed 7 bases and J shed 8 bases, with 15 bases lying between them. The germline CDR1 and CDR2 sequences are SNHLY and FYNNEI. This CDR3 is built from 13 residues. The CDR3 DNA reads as TGTGCCAGCATGGGGCTAGGCTCGGATGAGCAGTTCTTC. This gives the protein CASMGLGSDEQFF.

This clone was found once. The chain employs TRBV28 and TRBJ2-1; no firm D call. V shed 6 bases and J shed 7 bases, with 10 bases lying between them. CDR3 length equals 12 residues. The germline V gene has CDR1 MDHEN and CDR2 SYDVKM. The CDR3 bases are TGTGCCAGCAGAATAGATTTTAATGAGCAGTTCTTC. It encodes CASRIDFNEQFF.

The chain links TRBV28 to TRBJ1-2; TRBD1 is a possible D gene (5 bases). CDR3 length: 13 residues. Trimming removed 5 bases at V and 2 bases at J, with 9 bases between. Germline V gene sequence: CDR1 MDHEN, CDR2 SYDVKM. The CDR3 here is CASSRGLNYGYTF. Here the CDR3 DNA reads TGTGCCAGCAGTAGGGGCCTCAACTATGGCTACACCTTC.

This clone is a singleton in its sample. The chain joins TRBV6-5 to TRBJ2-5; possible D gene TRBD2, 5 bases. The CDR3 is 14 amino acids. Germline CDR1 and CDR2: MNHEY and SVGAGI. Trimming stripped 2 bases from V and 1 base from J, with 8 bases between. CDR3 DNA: TGTGCCAGCAGTTACGGTGGAGGCCAAGAGACCCAGTACTTC. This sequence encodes CASSYGGGQETQYF.

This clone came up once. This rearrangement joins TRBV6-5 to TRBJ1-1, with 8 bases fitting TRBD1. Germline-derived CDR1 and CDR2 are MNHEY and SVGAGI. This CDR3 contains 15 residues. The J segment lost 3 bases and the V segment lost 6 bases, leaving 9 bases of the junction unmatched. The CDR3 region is CASRFRPQGDTEAFF. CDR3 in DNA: TGTGCCAGCAGATTTCGTCCACAGGGGGACACTGAAGCTTTCTTT.

This CDR3 reads CASSLSGHRNTIYF. CDR3 sequence (DNA): TGTGCCAGCAGTCTTAGCGGACACCGAAACACCATATATTTT. The chain joins TRBV7-8 to TRBJ1-3; TRBD1 is a possible D gene (5 bases). From germline, CDR1 is SGHVS and CDR2 FQNEAQ. The V end was cut by 6 bases, the J end by 5 bases, with 14 bases between. There are 14 residues in the CDR3.

The CDR3 is CASSLEQAQETQYF. In DNA form, the CDR3 reads TGCGCCAGCAGCTTGGAACAGGCGCAAGAGACCCAGTACTTC. The chain combines TRBV5-1 with TRBJ2-5, with TRBD1 as a possible D gene (5 bases). This CDR3 has 14 residues. V lost 0 bases to trimming and J lost 2 bases, with 8 bases between them. CDR1 is SGHRS and CDR2 is YFSETQ in the germline V gene.

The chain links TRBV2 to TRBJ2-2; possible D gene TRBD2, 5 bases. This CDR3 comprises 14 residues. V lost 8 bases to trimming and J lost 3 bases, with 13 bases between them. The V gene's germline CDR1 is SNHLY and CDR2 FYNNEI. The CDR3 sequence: CASSATTHTGELFF. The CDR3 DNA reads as TGTGCCAGCTCGGCGACTACCCACACCGGGGAGCTGTTTTTT.

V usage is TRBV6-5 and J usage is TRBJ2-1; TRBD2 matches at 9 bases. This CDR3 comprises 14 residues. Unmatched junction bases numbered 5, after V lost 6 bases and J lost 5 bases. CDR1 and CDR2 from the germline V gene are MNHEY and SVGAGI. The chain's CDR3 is CASSRLAEDNEQFF. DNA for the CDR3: TGTGCCAGCAGCAGACTAGCGGAAGACAATGAGCAGTTCTTC.

CDR3 amino acids: CATLTSGANVLTF. CDR3 bases: TGTGCCACCCTGACATCTGGGGCCAACGTCCTGACTTTC. The chain links TRBV28 to TRBJ2-6; D gene uncertain. Trimming took off 10 bases at V and 1 base at J, with 8 bases between the two ends. The CDR3 runs 13 residues. The germline CDR1 and CDR2 sequences are MDHEN and SYDVKM.

The CDR3 reads CASSLPGLTEQYF. Here the CDR3 DNA reads TGTGCCAGCAGCCTCCCCGGACTTACCGAGCAGTACTTC. V is TRBV7-2 and J is TRBJ2-7; a weak D match, TRBD2 (5 bases). The CDR3 loop spans 13 amino acids. Trimming shortened V by 5 bases and J by 6 bases, and 14 bases separated the two germline ends. Germline CDR1 SGHTA, CDR2 FQGNSA.

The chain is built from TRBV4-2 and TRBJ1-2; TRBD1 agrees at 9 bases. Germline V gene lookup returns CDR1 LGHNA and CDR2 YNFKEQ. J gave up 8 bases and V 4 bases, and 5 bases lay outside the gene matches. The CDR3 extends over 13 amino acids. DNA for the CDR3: TGTGCCAGCAGCCGCCGGGACAGGGAAGGCTACACCTTC. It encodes CASSRRDREGYTF.

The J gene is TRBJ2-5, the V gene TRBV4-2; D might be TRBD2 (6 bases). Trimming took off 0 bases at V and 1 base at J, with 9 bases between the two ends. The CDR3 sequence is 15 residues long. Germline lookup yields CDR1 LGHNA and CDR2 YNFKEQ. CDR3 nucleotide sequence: TGTGCCAGCAGCCAAGAAAGGACTACCCAAGAGACCCAGTACTTC. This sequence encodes CASSQERTTQETQYF.

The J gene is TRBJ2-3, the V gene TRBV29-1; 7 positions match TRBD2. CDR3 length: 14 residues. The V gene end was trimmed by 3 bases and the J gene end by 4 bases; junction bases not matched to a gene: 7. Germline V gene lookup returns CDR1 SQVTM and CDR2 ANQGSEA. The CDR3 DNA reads TGCAGCGTTGAGAGGGGAGGGACGGCAGATACGCAGTATTTT. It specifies CSVERGGTADTQYF.

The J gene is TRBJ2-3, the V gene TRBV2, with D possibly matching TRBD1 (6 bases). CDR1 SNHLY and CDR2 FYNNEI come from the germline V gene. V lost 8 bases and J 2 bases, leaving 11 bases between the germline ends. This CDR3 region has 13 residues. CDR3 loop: CASRQAYTDTQYF. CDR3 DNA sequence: TGTGCCAGCCGACAGGCCTACACAGATACGCAGTATTTT.

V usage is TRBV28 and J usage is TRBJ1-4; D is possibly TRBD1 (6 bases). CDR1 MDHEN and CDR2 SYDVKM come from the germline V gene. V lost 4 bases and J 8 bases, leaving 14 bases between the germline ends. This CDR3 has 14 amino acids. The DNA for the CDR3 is TGTGCCAGCAGTTCCCCAGGGGAGGGGGAAAAACTGTTTTTT. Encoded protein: CASSSPGEGEKLFF.

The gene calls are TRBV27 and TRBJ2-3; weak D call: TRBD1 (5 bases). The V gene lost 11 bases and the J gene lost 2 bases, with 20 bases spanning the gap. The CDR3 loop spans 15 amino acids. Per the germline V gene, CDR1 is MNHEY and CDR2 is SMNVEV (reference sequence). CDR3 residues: CAGNDGAWLTDTQYF. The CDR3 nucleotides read TGTGCCGGCAACGATGGGGCTTGGCTCACAGATACGCAGTATTTT.

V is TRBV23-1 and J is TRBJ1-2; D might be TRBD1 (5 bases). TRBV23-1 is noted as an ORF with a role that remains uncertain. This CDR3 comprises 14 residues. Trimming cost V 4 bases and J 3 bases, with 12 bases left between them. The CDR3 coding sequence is TGCGCCAGCAGTCGGAGCACAGGACACTATGGCTACACCTTC. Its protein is CASSRSTGHYGYTF.

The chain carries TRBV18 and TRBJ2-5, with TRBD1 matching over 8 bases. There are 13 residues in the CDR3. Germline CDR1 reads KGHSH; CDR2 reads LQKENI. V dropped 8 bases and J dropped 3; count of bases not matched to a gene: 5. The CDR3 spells CASASTGEETQYF. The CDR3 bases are TGTGCCAGCGCCTCGACAGGGGAAGAGACCCAGTACTTC.

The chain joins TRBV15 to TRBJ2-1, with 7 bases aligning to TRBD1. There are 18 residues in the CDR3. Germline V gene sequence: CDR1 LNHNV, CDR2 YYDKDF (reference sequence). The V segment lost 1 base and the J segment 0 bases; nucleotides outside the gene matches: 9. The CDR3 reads CATSRGPHRGSSYNEQFF. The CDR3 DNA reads TGTGCCACCAGCAGAGGGCCCCACAGGGGCAGCTCCTACAATGAGCAGTTCTTC.